This passage covers 21 T cell receptor beta chains from one sample sequenced in a study of T cell repertoires in cytomegalovirus infection. Their antigens are not known. TCRdb ran MiXCR on the reads and lists one entry per CDR3 protein. The data show more than 250,000 distinct CDR3 sequences, around a quarter seen once. Material: cultured PBMCs, obtained from culture after CMV antigen stimulation. The receptors were gathered from a human donor in good health (CMV status not recorded). Some clones in this sample may be carry-over from other donors' samples.

This clonotype was detected only a few times. The V gene is TRBV12-3 or TRBV12-4, the J gene TRBJ2-7; the match to TRBD2 covers 11 bases. This CDR3 region has 13 residues. CDR3 amino acids: CASPLAGGDEQYV. The CDR3 nucleotides are TGTGCTTCCCCCCTAGCGGGAGGCGACGAGCAGTACGTC.

The chain uses TRBV6-2 or TRBV6-3 and TRBJ2-1, with 8 bases matching TRBD2. There are 12 residues in the CDR3. Germline V CDR1 and CDR2: MNHEY, SVGEGT. Unmatched junction bases numbered 4, after V lost 0 bases and J lost 15 bases. DNA of the CDR3: TGTGCCAGCAGTTACTCGGCGGCGGGGGGGTTCTTC. This encodes CASSYSAAGGFF.

The rearrangement uses TRBV14 and TRBJ2-1; 11 nucleotides agree with TRBD2. Germline-derived CDR1 and CDR2 are SGHDN and FVKESK. This CDR3 comprises 19 residues. J lost 3 bases, V lost 4 bases, and 14 bases had no gene match. CDR3 sequence reads: CASSLGLAGGFGIYNEQFF. Written as DNA, the CDR3 is TGTGCCAGCAGCCTCGGCCTAGCGGGAGGATTTGGTATCTACAATGAGCAGTTCTTC.

The V call is TRBV9, the J call TRBJ2-1, with 8 bases matching TRBD2. With 0 bases clipped from V and 8 bases from J, the junction kept 1 base outside the gene matches. CDR1 and CDR2 (germline): SGDLS, YYNGEE. The CDR3 spans 13 residues. CDR3 nucleotides: TGTGCCAGCAGCGTAGGCGGGAGGTATGAGCAGTTCTTC. Its protein product is CASSVGGRYEQFF. The full variable domain, in which reference TRBV9 and TRBJ2-1 provide the parts outside the CDR3, is DSGVTQTPKHLITATGQRVTLRCSPRSGDLSVYWYQQSLDQGLQFLIQYYNGEERAKGNILERFSAQQFPDLHSELNLSSLELGDSALYFCASSVGGRYEQFFGPGTRLTVL.

This clonotype was detected a few times. The CDR3 region is CASSLAGGKNTGELFF. The CDR3 bases are TGTGCCAGCAGCTTAGCGGGGGGCAAGAACACCGGGGAGCTGTTTTTT. V and J are TRBV7-6 and TRBJ2-2; D might be TRBD1 or TRBD2, each matching 6 bases. Trimming took 0 bases from V and 1 from J, leaving 9 bases between them. This CDR3 region has 16 residues. Germline values: CDR1 SGHVS, CDR2 FNYEAQ.

This clonotype was picked up many times. CDR3 nucleotide sequence: TGTGCCAGCAGCTTATCTTCAGGTGGGGTGGAGACCCAGTACTTC. This sequence encodes CASSLSSGGVETQYF. The J gene is TRBJ2-5, the V gene TRBV7-2; the D is unclear. CDR3 length: 15 amino acids. Germline assignment: CDR1 SGHTA and CDR2 FQGNSA. The V and J ends lost 2 bases and 5 bases respectively, with 15 bases between them.

In this sample, this clonotype turned up many times. The genes are TRBV24-1 and TRBJ2-2, with D unclear. The CDR3 spans 14 residues. Deletions cut 1 base from V and 3 bases from J, with 5 bases between. Germline V gene lookup returns CDR1 KGHDR and CDR2 SFDVKD. CDR3 residues: CATSDFKDTGELFF. The CDR3 DNA reads as TGTGCCACCAGTGATTTTAAGGACACCGGGGAGCTGTTTTTT.

The rearrangement joins TRBV30 to TRBJ1-1; no clear D gene. CDR1 is GTSNPN and CDR2 is SVGIG in the germline V gene (reference sequence). There are 14 residues in the CDR3. The V and J ends lost 4 bases and 1 base respectively, with 13 bases between them. As DNA, the CDR3 is TGTGCCTGGATTCATAGCGGGAAGAACACTGAAGCTTTCTTT. Translation gives CAWIHSGKNTEAFF.

For the CDR3, the DNA is TGTGCCAGCAGTTACGACAGAAACACCGGGGAGCTGTTTTTT. Protein sequence: CASSYDRNTGELFF. The genes are TRBV6-5 and TRBJ2-2, with D possibly matching TRBD1 (5 bases). V gave up 2 bases and J gave up 2 bases, with 6 bases separating them. CDR1 is MNHEY and CDR2 is SVGAGI in the germline V gene. This CDR3 spans 14 amino acids.

The chain couples TRBV4-1 to TRBJ2-1; tentative D call: TRBD2 (6 bases). The germline V gene has CDR1 MGHRA and CDR2 YSYEKL. The CDR3 consists of 16 residues. V lost 0 bases, J lost 9 bases, and 18 bases lay in between. CDR3 nucleotides: TGCGCCAGCAGCCAAGAGTCGGGACTTAGCCTGATTGAGCAGTTCTTC. Translation gives CASSQESGLSLIEQFF.

The V call is TRBV28, the J call TRBJ1-6; D is unresolved. V was cut by 7 bases and J by 2 bases, with 6 bases left in between. The CDR3 length is 13 residues. Germline values: CDR1 MDHEN, CDR2 SYDVKM. CDR3 sequence: CASTGTYNSPLHF. For the CDR3, the DNA is TGTGCCAGCACAGGAACCTATAATTCACCCCTCCACTTT. The whole variable domain, filled in from reference TRBV28 and TRBJ1-6, reads DVKVTQSSRYLVKRTGEKVFLECVQDMDHENMFWYRQDPGLGLRLIYFSYDVKMKEKGDIPEGYSVSREKKERFSLILESASTNQTSMYLCASTGTYNSPLHFGNGTRLTVT.

This clonotype was detected only a few times. The chain is built from TRBV20-1 and TRBJ2-7, with 8 bases matching TRBD2. CDR3 length: 15 amino acids. V trimming: 0 bases; J trimming: 1 base; junction bases outside the gene matches: 5. CDR1 is DFQATT and CDR2 is SNEGSKA in the germline V gene (reference sequence). The CDR3 spells CSARDPAGGSYEQYF. CDR3 coding DNA: TGCAGTGCTAGAGATCCGGCGGGGGGTTCCTACGAGCAGTACTTC.

This clonotype was counted ten times or more. CDR3 residues: CASSFTGYYGYTF. The CDR3 DNA reads TGTGCCAGCAGCTTCACAGGGTACTATGGCTACACCTTC. This rearrangement joins TRBV7-9 to TRBJ1-2; a weak D match, TRBD1 (6 bases). The germline gives CDR1 SEHNR, CDR2 FQNEAQ (reference sequence). This CDR3 has 13 residues. V lost 3 bases and J 3 bases, leaving 8 bases between the germline ends.

The chain uses TRBV6-1 and TRBJ1-1; perhaps TRBD1 as D (5 bases). The CDR3 totals 13 residues. Germline loops: CDR1 MNHNS, CDR2 SASEGT. The germline V and J ends were trimmed by 6 bases and 0 bases, with 8 bases remaining between them. This chain's CDR3 is CASRGEVNTEAFF. The DNA for the CDR3 is TGTGCCAGCAGGGGGGAGGTGAACACTGAAGCTTTCTTT.

V usage is TRBV28 and J usage is TRBJ1-2, with D unresolved. The CDR3 sequence is 12 residues long. Trimming stripped 2 bases from V and 8 bases from J, with 9 bases between. Germline lookup yields CDR1 MDHEN and CDR2 SYDVKM. DNA for the CDR3: TGTGCCAGCAGTTTAATGGCGTGGGGCTACACCTTC. Amino acid sequence: CASSLMAWGYTF.

This clonotype was recorded a few times. CDR3 nucleotides: TGTGCCAGCAGTGTGGGGACAGCCTATGGATCCCTCCACTTT. Protein: CASSVGTAYGSLHF. The chain recombines TRBV2 with TRBJ1-6, with TRBD1 matching 7 bases. This CDR3 is built from 14 residues. The junction had 11 bases not matched to a gene; V was cut back by 4 bases and J by 14 bases. Per the germline V gene, CDR1 is SNHLY and CDR2 is FYNNEI.

This clonotype has at least ten counts. This sequence joins TRBV7-2 and TRBJ1-1; the match to TRBD1 covers 7 bases. The germline gives CDR1 SGHTA, CDR2 FQGNSA. Trimming removed 3 bases from V and 10 bases from J; junction bases left unmatched: 2. The CDR3 runs to 11 residues. This chain's CDR3 is CASSFDRVAFF. The CDR3 coding sequence is TGTGCCAGCAGCTTTGACAGGGTAGCTTTCTTT.

The J gene is TRBJ2-7, the V gene TRBV7-9; TRBD1 aligns across 9 bases. The CDR3 runs 13 residues. After removal of 5 bases from V and 7 bases from J, the junction contained 6 bases not matched to a gene. The germline gives CDR1 SEHNR, CDR2 FQNEAQ (reference sequence). The CDR3 protein is CASSRRQGGEQYV. The CDR3 coding sequence is TGTGCCAGCAGCCGACGACAGGGGGGAGAGCAGTACGTC.

This rearrangement joins TRBV25-1 to TRBJ1-2; D not certain. The V end lost 0 bases, the J end lost 7 bases, and 6 bases lay between the germline ends. Germline CDR1 is MGHDK and CDR2 is SYGVNS. The CDR3 contains 12 residues. As DNA, the CDR3 is TGTGCCAGCAGTGAATATCTTCGTGGCTACACCTTC. It specifies CASSEYLRGYTF.

This chain joins TRBV2 and TRBJ2-1, with D possibly being TRBD2 (6 bases). The V and J ends lost 3 bases and 8 bases respectively, with 17 bases between them. The germline gives CDR1 SNHLY, CDR2 FYNNEI. This CDR3 is 15 amino acids long. CDR3 loop: CASSDGRAGTDEQFF. The CDR3 DNA reads TGTGCCAGCAGTGACGGGCGAGCGGGTACGGATGAGCAGTTCTTC.

This chain links TRBV27 with TRBJ2-5; possible D gene TRBD1, 5 bases. This CDR3 has 15 residues. V was trimmed by 2 bases and J by 2 bases, leaving 12 bases between them. Germline V gene sequence: CDR1 MNHEY, CDR2 SMNVEV (reference sequence). The CDR3 spells CASSLHQTDQETQYF. The CDR3 nucleotides are TGTGCCAGCAGTTTACATCAGACAGATCAAGAGACCCAGTACTTC.